The clone carrying this T cell receptor (beta chain) was found a few times. The CDR3 spans 15 residues. With V trimmed by 4 bases and J by 1 base, 7 bases remained unmatched. Per germline, CDR1 SGDLS and CDR2 YYNGEE. What was sequenced were expressed TCRB transcripts, since all of the isolated RNA had been reverse transcribed. The data were produced by immunoSEQ multiplex PCR, yet TCRdb's version contains in-frame clones alone and is incomplete. The data show about 140,000 clones, 6% to 7.5% seen once. The sample belongs to a study of beta chain features in type 1 diabetes. The TCR comes from a woman between 25 and 40 years old in good health. The chain is built from TRBV9 and TRBJ1-1, with 7 bases lining up with TRBD1. Sequencing used central memory CD4+ T cells from blood. The CDR3 sequence: CASSPRQGPNTEAFF. The CDR3 region has the DNA TGTGCCAGCAGCCCTCGACAGGGACCGAACACTGAAGCTTTCTTT.